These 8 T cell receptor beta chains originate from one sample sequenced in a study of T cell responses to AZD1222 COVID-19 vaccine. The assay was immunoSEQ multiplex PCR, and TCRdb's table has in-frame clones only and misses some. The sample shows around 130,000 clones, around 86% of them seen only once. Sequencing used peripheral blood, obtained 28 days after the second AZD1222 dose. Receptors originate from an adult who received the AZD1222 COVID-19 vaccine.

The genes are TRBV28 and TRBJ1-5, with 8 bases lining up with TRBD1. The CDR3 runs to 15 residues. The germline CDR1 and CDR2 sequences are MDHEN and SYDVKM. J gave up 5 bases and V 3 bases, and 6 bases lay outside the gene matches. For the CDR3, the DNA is TGTGCCAGCAGTTTCCCAACAGGGGGAGATCAGCCCCAGCATTTT. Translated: CASSFPTGGDQPQHF.

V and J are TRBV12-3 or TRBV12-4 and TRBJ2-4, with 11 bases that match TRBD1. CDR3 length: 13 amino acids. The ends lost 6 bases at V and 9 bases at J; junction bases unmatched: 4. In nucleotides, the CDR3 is TGTGCCAGCAGCCGGGGACAGGGGGTCATTCAGTACTTC. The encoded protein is CASSRGQGVIQYF.

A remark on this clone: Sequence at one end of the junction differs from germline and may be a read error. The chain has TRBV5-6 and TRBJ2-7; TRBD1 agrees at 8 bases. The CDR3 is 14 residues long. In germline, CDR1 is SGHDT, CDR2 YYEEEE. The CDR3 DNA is TGTGCCAGCAGCCCCCTAGACCGGGACAGGCTCCGTCACTTC. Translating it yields CASSPLDRDRLRHF.

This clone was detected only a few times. The CDR3, as DNA: TGTGCCAGTAGTTGGGGGGGGACTGAAGCTTTCTTT. The encoded protein is CASSWGGTEAFF. V is TRBV19 and J is TRBJ1-1; D possibly corresponds to TRBD1 (5 bases). Germline V CDR1 and CDR2: LNHDA, SQIVND (reference sequence). The CDR3 runs to 12 residues. V gave up 5 bases and J gave up 5 bases, with 9 bases separating them.

CDR3 protein: CASSQEYGAYEQYF. CDR3 nucleotide sequence: TGCGCCAGCAGCCAAGAATACGGGGCCTACGAGCAGTACTTC. V and J are TRBV4-3 and TRBJ2-7; TRBD2 is a possible D gene (5 bases). V lost 0 bases to trimming and J lost 2 bases, with 8 bases between them. The CDR3 is 14 residues long. CDR1 is LGHNA and CDR2 is YSLEER in the germline V gene.

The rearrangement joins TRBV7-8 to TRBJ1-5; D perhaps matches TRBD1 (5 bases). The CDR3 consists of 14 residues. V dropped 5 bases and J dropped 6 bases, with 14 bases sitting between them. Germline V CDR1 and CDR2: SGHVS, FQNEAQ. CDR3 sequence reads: CASSSRVLSQPQHF. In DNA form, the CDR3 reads TGTGCCAGCAGCAGCAGGGTATTGAGTCAGCCCCAGCATTTT.

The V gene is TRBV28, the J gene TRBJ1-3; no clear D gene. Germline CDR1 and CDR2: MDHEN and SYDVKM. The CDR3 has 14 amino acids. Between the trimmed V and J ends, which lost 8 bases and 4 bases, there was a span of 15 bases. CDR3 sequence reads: CASGHLTKGNTIYF. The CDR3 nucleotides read TGTGCCAGCGGGCATCTTACCAAAGGAAACACCATATATTTT.

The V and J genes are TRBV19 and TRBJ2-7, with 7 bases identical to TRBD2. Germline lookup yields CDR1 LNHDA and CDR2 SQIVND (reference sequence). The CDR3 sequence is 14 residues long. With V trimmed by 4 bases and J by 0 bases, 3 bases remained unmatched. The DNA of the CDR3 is TGTGCCAGTAGTACCCTAGCGGTCTCCTACGAGCAGTACTTC. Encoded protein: CASSTLAVSYEQYF. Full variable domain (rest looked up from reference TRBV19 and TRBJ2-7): DGGITQSPKYLFRKEGQNVTLSCEQNLNHDAMYWYRQDPGQGLRLIYYSQIVNDFQKGDIAEGYSVSREKKESFPLTVTSAQKNPTAFYLCASSTLAVSYEQYFGPGTRLTVT.